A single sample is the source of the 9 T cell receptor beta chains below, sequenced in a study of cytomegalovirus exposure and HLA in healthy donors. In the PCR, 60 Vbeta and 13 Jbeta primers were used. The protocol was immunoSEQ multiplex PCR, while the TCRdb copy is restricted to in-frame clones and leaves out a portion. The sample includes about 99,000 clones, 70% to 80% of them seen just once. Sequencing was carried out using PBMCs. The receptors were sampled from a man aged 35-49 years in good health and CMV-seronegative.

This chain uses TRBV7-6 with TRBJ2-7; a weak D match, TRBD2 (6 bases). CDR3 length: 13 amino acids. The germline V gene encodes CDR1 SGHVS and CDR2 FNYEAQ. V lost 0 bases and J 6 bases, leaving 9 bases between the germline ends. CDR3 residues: CASSLALASEQYF. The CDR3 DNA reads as TGTGCCAGCAGCTTAGCCCTAGCGTCCGAGCAGTACTTC.

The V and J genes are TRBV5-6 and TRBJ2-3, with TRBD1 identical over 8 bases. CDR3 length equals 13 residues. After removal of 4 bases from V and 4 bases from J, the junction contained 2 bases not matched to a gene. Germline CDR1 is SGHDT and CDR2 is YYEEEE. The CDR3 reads CASSGDRSDTQYF. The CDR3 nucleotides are TGTGCCAGCAGCGGGGACAGGTCAGATACGCAGTATTTT.

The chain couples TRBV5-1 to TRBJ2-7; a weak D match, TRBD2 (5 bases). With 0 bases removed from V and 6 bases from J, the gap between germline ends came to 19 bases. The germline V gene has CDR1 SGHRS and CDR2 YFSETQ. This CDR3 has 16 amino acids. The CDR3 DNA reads TGCGCCAGCAGCTTGGGTGGTACCGGGGAAACCGCCGAGCAGTACTTC. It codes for CASSLGGTGETAEQYF.

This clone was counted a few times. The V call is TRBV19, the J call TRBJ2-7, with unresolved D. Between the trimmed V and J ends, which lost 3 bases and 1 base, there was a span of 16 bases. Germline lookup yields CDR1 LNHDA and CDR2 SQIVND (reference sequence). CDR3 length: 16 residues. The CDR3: CASSMRLRSLSYEQYF. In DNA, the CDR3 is TGTGCCAGTAGTATGAGACTCCGTAGCCTATCCTACGAGCAGTACTTC.

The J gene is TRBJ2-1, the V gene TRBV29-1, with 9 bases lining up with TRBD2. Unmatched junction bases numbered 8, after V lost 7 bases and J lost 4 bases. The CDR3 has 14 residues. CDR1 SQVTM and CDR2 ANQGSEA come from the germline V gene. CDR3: CSAPQRGAYNEQFF. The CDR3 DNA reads TGCAGCGCCCCCCAGCGGGGGGCATACAATGAGCAGTTCTTC.

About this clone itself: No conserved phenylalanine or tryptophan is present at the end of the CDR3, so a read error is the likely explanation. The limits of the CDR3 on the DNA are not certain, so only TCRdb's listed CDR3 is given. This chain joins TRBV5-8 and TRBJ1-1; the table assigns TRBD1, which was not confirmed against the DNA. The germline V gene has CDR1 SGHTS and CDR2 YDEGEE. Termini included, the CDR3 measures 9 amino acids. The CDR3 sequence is CASSADRRG.

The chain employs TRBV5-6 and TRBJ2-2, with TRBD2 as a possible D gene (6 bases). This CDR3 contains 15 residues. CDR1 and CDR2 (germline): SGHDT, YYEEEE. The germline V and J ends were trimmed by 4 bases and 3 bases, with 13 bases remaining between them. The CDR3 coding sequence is TGTGCCAGCAGCGCTCCGGGACTTGACACCGGGGAGCTGTTTTTT. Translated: CASSAPGLDTGELFF.

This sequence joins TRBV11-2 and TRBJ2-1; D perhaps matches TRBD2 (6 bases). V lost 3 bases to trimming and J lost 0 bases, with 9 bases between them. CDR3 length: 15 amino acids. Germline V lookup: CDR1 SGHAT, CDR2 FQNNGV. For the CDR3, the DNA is TGTGCCAGCAGCTTTGGGAGGTTCTCCTACAATGAGCAGTTCTTC. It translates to CASSFGRFSYNEQFF.

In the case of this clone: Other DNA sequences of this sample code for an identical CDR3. The CDR3 spells CASSERAGVNTEAFF. The CDR3 bases are TGTGCCAGCAGTGAAAGGGCAGGGGTGAACACTGAAGCTTTCTTT. This chain uses TRBV2 with TRBJ1-1; perhaps TRBD1 as D (6 bases). This CDR3 comprises 15 residues. V was shortened by 2 bases and J by 0 bases, with 10 bases between the two germline ends. CDR1 SNHLY and CDR2 FYNNEI come from the germline V gene.